This T cell receptor (beta chain) was sequenced for a study of blood T cell repertoires in COVID-19. CDR3 size: 15 residues. CDR1 is SGHTA and CDR2 is FQGTGA in the germline V gene. Trimming removed 5 bases at V and 7 bases at J, with 17 bases between. Produced via immunoSEQ multiplex PCR; TCRdb's table is partial and in-frame only. Of around 100,000 clones listed, about 77% are singletons. The chain links TRBV7-3 to TRBJ1-4, with no clear D. The sample consisted of peripheral blood. The sequence was collected from a man between 70 and 80 years old with active or convalescent COVID-19. The CDR3 sequence: CASSPVPGLREKLFF. The CDR3, as DNA: TGTGCCAGCAGCCCGGTTCCAGGTTTGCGTGAAAAACTGTTTTTT.